One and the same sample provided the 19 T cell receptor beta chains below, sequenced in a study of metastatic and nonmetastatic thyroid tumors. TCRdb re-clonotyped the PCR reads via MiXCR. The sample holds some 35,000 clones, 25% to 30% seen once. Each patient went into thyroid surgery without having received any treatment. The source material was blood. These receptors came from a female donor with papillary thyroid cancer or a benign thyroid nodule (not recorded which). Some clones in this sample may be carry-over from other donors' samples.

Worth noting for this clone: Compared with germline, one end of the junction differs, possibly owing to a read error. This rearrangement joins TRBV28 to TRBJ2-6; unclear D gene. The CDR3 is 18 amino acids. Germline-derived CDR1 and CDR2 are MDHEN and SYDVKM. CDR3 amino acids: CASSFRLLRFSGSNVLTF. Here the CDR3 DNA reads TGTGCCAGCAGTTTCCGACTTTTGCGATTCTCTGGGTCCAACGTCCTGACTTTC.

V and J are TRBV12-3 or TRBV12-4 and TRBJ1-6; 7 bases are a match to TRBD1. The CDR3 has 14 amino acids. Trimming cost V 5 bases and J 10 bases; bases outside gene matches: 8. This CDR3 is CASSPTGAVSPLHF. The CDR3 DNA sequence: TGTGCCAGCAGTCCTACAGGGGCGGTCTCACCCCTCCACTTT.

The CDR3 is CASSWDGWGYTF. CDR3 DNA: TGTGCCAGCAGCTGGGACGGATGGGGCTACACCTTC. The chain combines TRBV6-4 with TRBJ1-2, with D possibly matching TRBD1 (5 bases). The germline V gene has CDR1 MRHNA and CDR2 SNTAGT. The ends were cut back, 6 bases at V and 8 bases at J, with 13 bases in the middle. There are 12 residues in the CDR3.

The chain has TRBV24-1 and TRBJ2-5, with 10 bases matching TRBD1. V lost 4 bases and J lost 3; bases outside the gene matches: 4. The germline gives CDR1 KGHDR, CDR2 SFDVKD. The CDR3 sequence is 15 residues long. CDR3 residues: CATSEVDRGKETQYF. Here the CDR3 DNA reads TGTGCCACCAGTGAGGTGGACAGGGGGAAAGAGACCCAGTACTTC.

This clone has a count of ten or more. The rearrangement links TRBV4-1 to TRBJ1-4; D is undetermined. The V and J ends lost 1 base and 7 bases respectively, with 10 bases between them. Germline CDR1 is MGHRA and CDR2 is YSYEKL. This CDR3 has 14 residues. Here the CDR3 DNA reads TGCGCCAGCAGCCAAGTGTATGCGATTGAAAAACTGTTTTTT. It yields the protein CASSQVYAIEKLFF.

There are many counts of this clone. The chain uses TRBV4-1 and TRBJ1-3, with 8 positions matching TRBD1. The CDR3 has 19 amino acids. Germline V lookup: CDR1 MGHRA, CDR2 YSYEKL. V shed 0 bases, J shed 1 base, and the junction held 11 bases outside the gene matches. Written as DNA, the CDR3 is TGCGCCAGCAGCCAAGAAGGGGGGACAGGCCGTCCTTCTGGAAACACCATATATTTT. It is translated as CASSQEGGTGRPSGNTIYF.

Sample share makes this clone medium-sized. The chain recombines TRBV20-1 with TRBJ2-7, with 9 nucleotides matching TRBD1. V trimming: 2 bases; J trimming: 2 bases; junction bases outside the gene matches: 7. Germline values: CDR1 DFQATT, CDR2 SNEGSKA (reference sequence). The length of the CDR3 is 15 residues. The CDR3 reads CSARKAGTGPYEQYF. The DNA for the CDR3 is TGCAGTGCTAGAAAAGCCGGGACAGGGCCCTACGAGCAGTACTTC.

This clone was counted at least ten times. V gene TRBV27 combines with J gene TRBJ2-5; 8 nucleotides line up with TRBD2. The CDR3 has 17 residues. Germline lookup yields CDR1 MNHEY and CDR2 SMNVEV (reference sequence). V lost 4 bases to trimming and J lost 3 bases; unmatched junction nucleotides: 13. The CDR3 DNA follows: TGTGCCAGCAGTTCCCGATTAGCGGGACTTGGTGAAGAGACCCAGTACTTC. The encoded protein is CASSSRLAGLGEETQYF.

This clone has just a few counts. CDR3 residues: CATIPGQGSFEKLFF. Written as DNA, the CDR3 is TGTGCCACCATCCCCGGACAGGGGTCTTTTGAAAAACTGTTTTTT. The chain links TRBV24-1 to TRBJ1-4, with 9 bases lining up with TRBD1. Germline-derived CDR1 and CDR2 are KGHDR and SFDVKD. This CDR3 has 15 amino acids. J gave up 7 bases and V 8 bases, and 10 bases lay outside the gene matches.

With regard to this clone: One junction end disagrees with the germline gene, perhaps due to a read error. The V and J genes are TRBV20-1 and TRBJ2-7; 8 bases map to TRBD2. Germline CDR1 reads DFQATT; CDR2 reads SNEGSKA (reference sequence). The CDR3 covers 15 residues. The DNA of the CDR3 is TGCAGTGCTAGTGGCCGGGAGGGTCTGGTCTACGAGCAGGACTTC. As protein: CSASGREGLVYEQDF.

In this sample, this clone turned up many times. V is TRBV3-1 and J is TRBJ2-4, with D possibly being TRBD2 (6 bases). The length of the CDR3 is 15 residues. Germline values: CDR1 LGHDT, CDR2 YNNKEL (reference sequence). Trimming removed 4 bases from V and 3 bases from J, with 13 bases in between. This CDR3 is CASSRAGGDKNIQYF. The CDR3 coding sequence is TGTGCCAGCAGCCGGGCAGGAGGGGACAAAAACATTCAGTACTTC.

This chain links TRBV7-3 with TRBJ2-2, with D unresolved. V was clipped by 1 base and J by 6 bases, with 6 bases between them. Germline CDR1 reads SGHTA; CDR2 reads FQGTGA. The CDR3 length is 13 residues. The DNA for the CDR3 is TGTGCCAGCAGCTTAATATCGGCCGGGGAGCTGTTTTTT. Translated: CASSLISAGELFF.

This clone was counted between two and nine times. The chain is built from TRBV7-2 and TRBJ2-7; D remains ambiguous. Deletions cut 1 base from V and 5 bases from J, with 15 bases between. CDR3 length: 15 residues. Germline lookup yields CDR1 SGHTA and CDR2 FQGNSA. DNA of the CDR3: TGTGCCAGCAGCTTAGAGGCTGTGTTGAAACACGAGCAGTACTTC. Protein product: CASSLEAVLKHEQYF.

The chain couples TRBV19 to TRBJ1-2, with TRBD1 matching over 7 bases. This CDR3 has 15 amino acids. CDR1 is LNHDA and CDR2 is SQIVND in the germline V gene (reference sequence). J was trimmed by 8 bases and V by 0 bases; bases with no gene match: 9. The CDR3 protein is CASSIDLQGFRGYTF. The CDR3 nucleotides read TGTGCCAGTAGTATAGACTTACAGGGGTTTCGGGGCTACACCTTC.

There are many counts of this clone. The chain combines TRBV4-1 with TRBJ1-5; D gene unclear. Germline V gene lookup returns CDR1 MGHRA and CDR2 YSYEKL. This CDR3 has 13 amino acids. V was clipped by 4 bases and J by 4 bases, with 8 bases between them. In nucleotides, the CDR3 is TGCGCCAGCAGCCGGGGTAAGAATCAGCCCCAGCATTTT. Its protein product is CASSRGKNQPQHF.

Many counts were recorded for this clone. The V and J genes are TRBV30 and TRBJ2-4; the D is unclear. Trimming left V 3 bases short and J 5 bases short, with 14 bases between. From germline, CDR1 is GTSNPN and CDR2 SVGIG (reference sequence). The CDR3 covers 14 residues. CDR3 sequence reads: CAWRGNLPENIQYF. As DNA, the CDR3 is TGTGCCTGGAGGGGTAACCTCCCCGAAAACATTCAGTACTTC.

This clone was detected many times. The genes are TRBV4-1 and TRBJ1-3; no clear D gene. V lost 1 base and J 0 bases, leaving 10 bases between the germline ends. Germline V gene sequence: CDR1 MGHRA, CDR2 YSYEKL. This CDR3 contains 16 residues. This CDR3 is CASSQGTQASGNTIYF. The CDR3 coding sequence is TGCGCCAGCAGCCAAGGGACCCAGGCCTCTGGAAACACCATATATTTT.

This clone showed up many times. Other DNA sequences in the same sample also yield this CDR3. CDR3 coding DNA: TGTGCCAGCACGGGTCGGATCCCCCCCACAGATACGCAGTATTTT. Encoded protein: CASTGRIPPTDTQYF. The chain couples TRBV12-3 or TRBV12-4 to TRBJ2-3; no reliable D call. This CDR3 has 15 residues. Trimming pared 7 bases from V and 2 bases from J, leaving 16 bases between.

The rearrangement joins TRBV7-2 to TRBJ1-6, with D unclear. This CDR3 is 15 amino acids long. Germline loops: CDR1 SGHTA, CDR2 FQGNSA. Trimming pared 2 bases from V and 8 bases from J, leaving 13 bases between. In nucleotides, the CDR3 is TGTGCCAGCAGCTTAACGGCAGGTGCAGATTCACCCCTCCACTTT. The encoded protein is CASSLTAGADSPLHF.